The 24 T cell receptor beta chains presented below share a single source sample, sequenced in a study of T cell repertoires in cytomegalovirus infection (dated by TCRdb to about 2019). The instrument was an Illumina HiSeq 1500. TCRdb reprocessing: public reads trimmed at Q25 with fastp, clones called with MiXCR, in-frame beta chains kept. Entries that share a CDR3 protein sequence are merged under the most common genes and DNA. The sample yields roughly 200,000 distinct CDR3 sequences; about 39% were counted once. The ten largest clones take up 59% of the sample. The sample's treatment or condition label, in plain terms: in vitro stimulation with specific CMV peptide epitopes to enrich CMV-specific T cells. What these receptors recognize is not known. The specimen was CD8+ T cells from cultured PBMCs, collected from culture after CMV antigen stimulation. All receptors derive from a human donor in good health (CMV status not recorded). Some clones in this sample may be carry-over from other donors' samples.

The chain couples TRBV15 to TRBJ2-3; 7 nucleotides match TRBD2. In germline, CDR1 is LNHNV, CDR2 YYDKDF (reference sequence). This CDR3 is 16 amino acids long. V lost 0 bases, J lost 2 bases, and 5 bases stayed unmatched. The CDR3 loop is CATSRDGGRTTDTQYF. The CDR3 DNA sequence: TGTGCCACCAGCAGAGACGGCGGGAGAACCACAGATACGCAGTATTTT.

The V and J genes are TRBV14 and TRBJ2-1; D is undetermined. CDR1 and CDR2 (germline): SGHDN, FVKESK. The length of the CDR3 is 13 residues. Trimming removed 3 bases from V and 2 bases from J, with 5 bases in between. This CDR3 is CASSHRTYNEQFF. The CDR3 DNA sequence: TGTGCCAGCAGCCACAGAACCTACAATGAGCAGTTCTTC.

The rearrangement uses TRBV11-2 and TRBJ2-3; D possibly corresponds to TRBD2 (6 bases). The CDR3 length is 17 residues. V lost 2 bases to trimming and J lost 2 bases, with 17 bases between them. Germline V gene data show CDR1 as SGHAT and CDR2 as FQNNGV. The CDR3 reads CASSLRKDLANTDTQYF. CDR3 sequence (DNA): TGTGCCAGCAGCTTACGGAAAGATCTAGCGAACACAGATACGCAGTATTTT.

The sample holds a few counts of this clonotype. The chain recombines TRBV4-1 with TRBJ2-5; 8 nucleotides agree with TRBD2. The germline gives CDR1 MGHRA, CDR2 YSYEKL. The CDR3 consists of 15 residues. J was trimmed by 5 bases and V by 1 base; bases with no gene match: 6. This CDR3 is CASSQGPAGAETQYF. CDR3 sequence (DNA): TGCGCCAGCAGCCAAGGTCCAGCGGGAGCGGAGACCCAGTACTTC.

This clonotype was counted between two and nine times. The rearrangement joins TRBV7-9 to TRBJ2-4; D call uncertain. This CDR3 contains 17 residues. The V gene lost 3 bases and the J gene lost 0 bases, with 15 bases spanning the gap. The germline V gene has CDR1 SEHNR and CDR2 FQNEAQ (reference sequence). The CDR3 region has the DNA TGTGCCAGCAGCTTCGTGGACGGACCACTAGCCAAAAACATTCAGTACTTC. This gives the protein CASSFVDGPLAKNIQYF.

Only a few counts were recorded for this clonotype. V and J are TRBV7-9 and TRBJ2-2, with D perhaps TRBD2 (6 bases). Trimming stripped 6 bases from V and 4 bases from J, with 18 bases between. Looked up from germline, CDR1 is SEHNR and CDR2 is FQNEAQ (reference sequence). The CDR3 is 16 residues long. In DNA form, the CDR3 reads TGTGCCAGCAGTCCACCTGGAGGGAGCGGCACCGGGGAGCTGTTTTTT. Protein product: CASSPPGGSGTGELFF.

This sequence joins TRBV15 and TRBJ2-7; the D gene is possibly TRBD1 (5 bases). The ends were cut back, 0 bases at V and 2 bases at J, with 11 bases in the middle. Per germline, CDR1 LNHNV and CDR2 YYDKDF (reference sequence). The CDR3 sequence is 15 residues long. The CDR3 DNA sequence: TGTGCCACCAGCAGAGATCGAATAGGGGCCTACGAGCAGTACTTC. Protein: CATSRDRIGAYEQYF.

The rearrangement uses TRBV27 and TRBJ1-1; D remains ambiguous. CDR3 size: 16 residues. Germline V gene sequence: CDR1 MNHEY, CDR2 SMNVEV (reference sequence). V shed 5 bases and J shed 2 bases, with 18 bases lying between them. This chain's CDR3 is CASSPSMGPFNTEAFF. CDR3 coding DNA: TGTGCCAGCAGTCCCTCAATGGGTCCCTTCAACACTGAAGCTTTCTTT.

The genes are TRBV28 and TRBJ1-1; D is perhaps TRBD1 (6 bases). Germline V gene sequence: CDR1 MDHEN, CDR2 SYDVKM. Trimming took 6 bases from V and 1 from J, leaving 12 bases between them. There are 14 residues in the CDR3. This CDR3 is CASREDRSNTEAFF. In DNA form, the CDR3 reads TGTGCCAGCAGAGAAGACAGGTCGAACACTGAAGCTTTCTTT.

This clonotype was found once. This rearrangement joins TRBV7-4 to TRBJ1-1; 8 bases match TRBD1. The CDR3 spans 14 residues. The V gene end was trimmed by 2 bases and the J gene end by 9 bases; junction bases not matched to a gene: 8. CDR1 and CDR2 from the germline V gene are SGHVT and SQSDAQ. The CDR3 sequence is CASSLLQGGVKAFF. The CDR3 region has the DNA TGTGCCAGCAGCTTACTACAGGGGGGCGTTAAAGCTTTCTTT. Variable domain in full (rest from reference TRBV7-4 and TRBJ1-1): GAGVSQSPRYKVAKRGRDVALRCDSISGHVTLYWYRQTLGQGSEVLTYSQSDAQRDKSGRPSGRFSAERPERSVSTLKIQRTEQGDSAVYLCASSLLQGGVKAFFGQGTRLTVV.

This clonotype appeared a few times. The V gene is TRBV11-2, the J gene TRBJ2-3; D gene uncertain. Germline V gene data show CDR1 as SGHAT and CDR2 as FQNNGV. Trimming removed 3 bases at V and 2 bases at J, with 6 bases between. CDR3 size: 13 residues. The chain's CDR3 is CASSLDPTDTQYF. The CDR3 DNA follows: TGTGCCAGCAGCTTGGATCCCACAGATACGCAGTATTTT.

There are a few counts of this clonotype. The chain uses TRBV7-9 and TRBJ2-3; possibly TRBD1 for D (6 bases). The CDR3 is 16 amino acids. Between the trimmed V and J ends, which lost 5 bases and 0 bases, there was a span of 15 bases. The V gene's germline CDR1 is SEHNR and CDR2 FQNEAQ (reference sequence). The CDR3 bases are TGTGCCAGCAGCGAACGACAGGATTCTAGCACAGATACGCAGTATTTT. Translated, it gives CASSERQDSSTDTQYF.

This clonotype was counted only a few times. V gene TRBV9 combines with J gene TRBJ1-1, with 8 bases aligning to TRBD1. CDR1 and CDR2 (germline): SGDLS, YYNGEE. With 0 bases clipped from V and 3 bases from J, the junction kept 10 bases outside the gene matches. The CDR3 is 17 amino acids. The CDR3 region is CASSVGLWTGKDTEAFF. In nucleotides, the CDR3 is TGTGCCAGCAGCGTAGGGCTTTGGACAGGGAAGGACACTGAAGCTTTCTTT.

V usage is TRBV28 and J usage is TRBJ2-7; D gene ambiguous. Trimming took off 5 bases at V and 4 bases at J, with 21 bases between the two ends. The length of the CDR3 is 16 residues. CDR1 and CDR2 from the germline V gene are MDHEN and SYDVKM. CDR3 coding DNA: TGTGCCAGCAGTCCAAAGACAACCATTATTAAATACGAGCAGTACTTC. This translates into CASSPKTTIIKYEQYF.

This chain uses TRBV7-3 with TRBJ1-3; no clear D. Per germline, CDR1 SGHTA and CDR2 FQGTGA. The CDR3 spans 14 residues. V was cut by 5 bases and J by 8 bases, with 16 bases left in between. CDR3 region: CASSPSPMVDTIYF. CDR3 sequence (DNA): TGTGCCAGCAGCCCCTCCCCAATGGTGGACACCATATATTTT.

This clonotype was counted only a few times. V and J are TRBV19 and TRBJ2-6; 7 nucleotides match TRBD1. Germline assignment: CDR1 LNHDA and CDR2 SQIVND (reference sequence). The CDR3 covers 17 residues. V lost 4 bases to trimming and J lost 0 bases; unmatched junction nucleotides: 6. The CDR3 DNA is TGTGCCAGTAGTAGGACAGGCCATCTCTCTGGGGCCAACGTCCTGACTTTC. Translating it yields CASSRTGHLSGANVLTF.

The chain couples TRBV7-9 to TRBJ1-2; D is ambiguous. The germline V gene encodes CDR1 SEHNR and CDR2 FQNEAQ (reference sequence). Trimming took off 1 base at V and 8 bases at J, with 11 bases between the two ends. This CDR3 region has 13 residues. CDR3 DNA sequence: TGTGCCAGCAGCTTAGATCCGGTCGCCGGCTACACCTTC. Amino acid sequence: CASSLDPVAGYTF.

V usage is TRBV7-9 and J usage is TRBJ1-2; D gene ambiguous. Germline V gene data show CDR1 as SEHNR and CDR2 as FQNEAQ (reference sequence). CDR3 length equals 9 residues. The CDR3 reads CAIDESYTF. In DNA form, the CDR3 reads TGTGCTATCGACGAGTCCTACACCTTC.

To note about this clonotype: The junction shows a germline mismatch at one end, possibly a read error. The chain couples TRBV27 to TRBJ2-3; 14 bases match TRBD2. Per the germline V gene, CDR1 is MNHEY and CDR2 is SMNVEV (reference sequence). The CDR3 covers 17 residues. The CDR3, as DNA: TGTGCCAGCAGTCTATCACCGGGACTAGCGGGAGTGGATACGCAGTATTTT. It yields the protein CASSLSPGLAGVDTQYF.

This clonotype was found a few times. V and J are TRBV11-2 and TRBJ1-1; 7 bases are shared with TRBD1. This CDR3 is built from 16 residues. Trimming took 5 bases from V and 0 from J; bases not matched to a gene: 9. Germline lookup yields CDR1 SGHAT and CDR2 FQNNGV. As DNA, the CDR3 is TGTGCCAGCAGCCAAGGGGGCAGAATCATGAACACTGAAGCTTTCTTT. Translating gives CASSQGGRIMNTEAFF.

This clonotype was picked up a small number of times. The chain uses TRBV7-6 and TRBJ2-2, with 9 bases fitting TRBD1. V was pared by 2 bases and J by 5 bases, with 3 bases of the junction left unmatched. The CDR3 has 15 amino acids. Germline values: CDR1 SGHVS, CDR2 FNYEAQ. CDR3 sequence: CASSLRTGVTGELFF. The CDR3 DNA is TGTGCCAGCAGCTTAAGGACAGGGGTAACCGGGGAGCTGTTTTTT. The whole variable domain, remainder taken from reference TRBV7-6 and TRBJ2-2, is GAGVSQSPRYKVTKRGQDVALRCDPISGHVSLYWYRQALGQGPEFLTYFNYEAQQDKSGLPNDRFSAERPEGSISTLTIQRTEQRDSAMYRCASSLRTGVTGELFFGEGSRLTVL.

This clonotype was counted a few times. V usage is TRBV20-1 and J usage is TRBJ1-2; D unclear. Per the germline V gene, CDR1 is DFQATT and CDR2 is SNEGSKA (reference sequence). The V end was cut by 2 bases, the J end by 3 bases, with 13 bases between. The CDR3 has 14 amino acids. The CDR3 DNA sequence: TGCAGTGCTAGACACCCGGACCTATACTATGGCTACACCTTC. Its protein product is CSARHPDLYYGYTF.

CDR3 region: CARGTSGGELFF. Here the CDR3 DNA reads TGTGCCAGAGGGACTAGCGGCGGGGAGCTGTTTTTT. The chain recombines TRBV2 with TRBJ2-2; 11 nucleotides agree with TRBD2. This CDR3 spans 12 amino acids. Trimming cost V 9 bases and J 7 bases; bases outside gene matches: 1. Germline V CDR1 and CDR2: SNHLY, FYNNEI.

The chain carries TRBV7-2 and TRBJ1-1; tentative D call: TRBD1 (6 bases). The germline V gene has CDR1 SGHTA and CDR2 FQGNSA. V lost 1 base to trimming and J lost 1 base, with 10 bases between them. There are 15 residues in the CDR3. CDR3 in amino acids: CASSLGIGGNTEAFF. The DNA for the CDR3 is TGTGCCAGCAGCTTAGGTATAGGGGGGAACACTGAAGCTTTCTTT.